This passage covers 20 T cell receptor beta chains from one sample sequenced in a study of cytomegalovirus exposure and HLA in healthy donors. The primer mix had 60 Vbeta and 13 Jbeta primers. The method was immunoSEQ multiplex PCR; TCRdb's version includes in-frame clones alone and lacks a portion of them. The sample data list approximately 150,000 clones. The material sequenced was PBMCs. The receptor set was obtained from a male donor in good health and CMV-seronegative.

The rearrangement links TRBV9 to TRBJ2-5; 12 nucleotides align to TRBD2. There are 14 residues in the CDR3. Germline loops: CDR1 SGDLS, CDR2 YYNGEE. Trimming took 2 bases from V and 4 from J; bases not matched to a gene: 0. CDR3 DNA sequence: TGTGCCAGCAGCGTGACTAGCGGGGGAGAGACCCAGTACTTC. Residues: CASSVTSGGETQYF.

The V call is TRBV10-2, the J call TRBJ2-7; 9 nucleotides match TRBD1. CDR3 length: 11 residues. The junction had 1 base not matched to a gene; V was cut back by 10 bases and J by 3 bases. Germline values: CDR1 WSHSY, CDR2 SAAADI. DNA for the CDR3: TGCGCCACGACAGGGGGCTACGAGCAGTACTTC. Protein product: CATTGGYEQYF.

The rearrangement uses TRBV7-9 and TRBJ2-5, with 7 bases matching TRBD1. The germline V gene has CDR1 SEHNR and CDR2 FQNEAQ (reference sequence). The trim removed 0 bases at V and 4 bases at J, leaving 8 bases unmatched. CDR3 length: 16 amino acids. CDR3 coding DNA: TGTGCCAGCAGCTTAGCGGGGCAGGGGGTTACAGAGACCCAGTACTTC. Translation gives CASSLAGQGVTETQYF.

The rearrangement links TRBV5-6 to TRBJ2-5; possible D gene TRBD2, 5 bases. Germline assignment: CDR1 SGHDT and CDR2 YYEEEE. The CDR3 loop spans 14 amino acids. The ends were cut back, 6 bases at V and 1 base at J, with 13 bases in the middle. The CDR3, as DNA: TGTGCCAGCACCCTCTTCCGGGGCCAAGAGACCCAGTACTTC. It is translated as CASTLFRGQETQYF.

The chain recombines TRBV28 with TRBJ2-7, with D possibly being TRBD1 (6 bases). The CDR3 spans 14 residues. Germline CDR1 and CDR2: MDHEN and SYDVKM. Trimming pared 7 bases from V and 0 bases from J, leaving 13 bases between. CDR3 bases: TGTGCCAGCATGCGGGCAGGGGTCTCCTACGAGCAGTACTTC. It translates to CASMRAGVSYEQYF.

The DNA for the CDR3 is TGTGCCAGCAGTGGCTTGATCAGGACAGGGGGCGCGAACACCGGGGAGCTGTTTTTT. Translation gives CASSGLIRTGGANTGELFF. The gene calls are TRBV6-1 and TRBJ2-2; 11 bases fit TRBD1. Germline CDR1 MNHNS, CDR2 SASEGT. V lost 4 bases and J lost 0; bases outside the gene matches: 10. The CDR3 length is 19 residues.

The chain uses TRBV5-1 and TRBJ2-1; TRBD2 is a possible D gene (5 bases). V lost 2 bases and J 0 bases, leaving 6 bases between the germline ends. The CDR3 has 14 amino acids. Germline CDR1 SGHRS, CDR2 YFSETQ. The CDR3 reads CASSLGSSYNEQFF. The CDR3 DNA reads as TGCGCCAGCAGCTTAGGGAGCTCCTACAATGAGCAGTTCTTC.

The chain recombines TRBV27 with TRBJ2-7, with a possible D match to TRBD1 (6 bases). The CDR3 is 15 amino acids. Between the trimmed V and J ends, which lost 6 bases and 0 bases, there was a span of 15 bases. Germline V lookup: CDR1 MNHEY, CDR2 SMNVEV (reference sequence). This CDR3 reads CASSLPGQSSYEQYF. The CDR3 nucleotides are TGTGCCAGCAGCCTCCCCGGACAGAGCTCCTACGAGCAGTACTTC.

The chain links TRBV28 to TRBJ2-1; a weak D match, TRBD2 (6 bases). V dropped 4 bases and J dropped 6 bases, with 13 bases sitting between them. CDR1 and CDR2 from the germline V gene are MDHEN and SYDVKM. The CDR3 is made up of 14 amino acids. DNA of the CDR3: TGTGCCAGCAGTTCCACGGGAGACGGCAATGAGCAGTTCTTC. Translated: CASSSTGDGNEQFF.

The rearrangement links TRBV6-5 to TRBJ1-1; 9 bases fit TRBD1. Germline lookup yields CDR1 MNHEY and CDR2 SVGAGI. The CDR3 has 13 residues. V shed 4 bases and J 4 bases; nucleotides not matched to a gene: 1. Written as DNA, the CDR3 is TGTGCCAGCAGTTTACAGGGGGCCACTGAAGCTTTCTTT. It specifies CASSLQGATEAFF.

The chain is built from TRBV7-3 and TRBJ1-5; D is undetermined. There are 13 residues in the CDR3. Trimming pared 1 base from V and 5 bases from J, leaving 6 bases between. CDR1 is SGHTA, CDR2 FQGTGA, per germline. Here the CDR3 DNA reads TGTGCCAGCAGCTTAATTCGTTATCAGCCCCAGCATTTT. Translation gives CASSLIRYQPQHF.

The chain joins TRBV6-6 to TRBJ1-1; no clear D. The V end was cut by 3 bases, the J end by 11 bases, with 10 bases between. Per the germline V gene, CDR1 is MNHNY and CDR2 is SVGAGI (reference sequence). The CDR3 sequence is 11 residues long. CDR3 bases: TGTGCCAGCAGTTATTCCTACAGCGCTTTCTTT. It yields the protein CASSYSYSAFF.

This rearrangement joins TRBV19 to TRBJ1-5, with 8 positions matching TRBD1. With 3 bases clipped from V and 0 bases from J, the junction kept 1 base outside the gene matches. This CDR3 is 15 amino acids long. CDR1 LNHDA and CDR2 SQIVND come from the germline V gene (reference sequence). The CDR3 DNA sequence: TGTGCCAGTAGTATGGGACAGGTTAGCAATCAGCCCCAGCATTTT. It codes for CASSMGQVSNQPQHF.

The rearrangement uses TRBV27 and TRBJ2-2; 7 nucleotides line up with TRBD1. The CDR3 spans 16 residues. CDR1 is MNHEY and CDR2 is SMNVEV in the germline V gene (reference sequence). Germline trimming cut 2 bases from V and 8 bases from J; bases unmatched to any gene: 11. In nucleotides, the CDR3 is TGTGCCAGCAGTTTAAGAAATACAGGGGCCGGAGGGGAGCTGTTTTTT. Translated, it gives CASSLRNTGAGGELFF.

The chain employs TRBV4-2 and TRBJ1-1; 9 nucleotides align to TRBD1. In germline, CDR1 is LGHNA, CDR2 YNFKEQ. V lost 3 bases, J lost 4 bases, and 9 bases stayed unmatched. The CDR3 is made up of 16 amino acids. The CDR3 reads CASSQLDRGTGTEAFF. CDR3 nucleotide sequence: TGTGCCAGCAGCCAGCTCGACAGGGGGACGGGCACTGAAGCTTTCTTT.

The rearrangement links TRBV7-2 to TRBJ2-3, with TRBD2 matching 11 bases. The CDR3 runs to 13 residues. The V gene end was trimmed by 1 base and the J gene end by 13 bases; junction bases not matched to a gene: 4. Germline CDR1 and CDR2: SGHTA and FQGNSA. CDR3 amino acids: CASSLELAGDKYF. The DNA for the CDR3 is TGTGCCAGCAGCTTAGAACTAGCGGGGGACAAGTATTTT.

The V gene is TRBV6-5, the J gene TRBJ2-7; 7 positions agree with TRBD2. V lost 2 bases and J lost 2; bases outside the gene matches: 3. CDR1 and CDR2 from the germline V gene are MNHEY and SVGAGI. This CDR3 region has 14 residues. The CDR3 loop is CASSYEAGAYEQYF. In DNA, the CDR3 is TGTGCCAGCAGTTACGAGGCGGGGGCCTACGAGCAGTACTTC.

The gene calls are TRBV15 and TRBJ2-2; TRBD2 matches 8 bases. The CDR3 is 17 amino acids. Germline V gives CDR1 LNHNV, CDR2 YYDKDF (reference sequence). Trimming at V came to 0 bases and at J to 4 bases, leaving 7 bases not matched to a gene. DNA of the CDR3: TGTGCCACCAGCAGAGATAGCGCGGGAGGCCTCACCGGGGAGCTGTTTTTT. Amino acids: CATSRDSAGGLTGELFF. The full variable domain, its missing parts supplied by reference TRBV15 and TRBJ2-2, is DAMVIQNPRYQVTQFGKPVTLSCSQTLNHNVMYWYQQKSSQAPKLLFHYYDKDFNNEADTPDNFQSRRPNTSFCFLDIRSPGLGDTAMYLCATSRDSAGGLTGELFFGEGSRLTVL.

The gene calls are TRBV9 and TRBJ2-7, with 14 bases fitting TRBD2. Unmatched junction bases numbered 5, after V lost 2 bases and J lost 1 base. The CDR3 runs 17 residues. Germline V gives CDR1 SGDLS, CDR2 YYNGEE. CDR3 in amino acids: CASSVGTSGRLSYEQYF. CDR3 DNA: TGTGCCAGCAGCGTCGGGACTAGCGGGAGACTTTCCTACGAGCAGTACTTC.

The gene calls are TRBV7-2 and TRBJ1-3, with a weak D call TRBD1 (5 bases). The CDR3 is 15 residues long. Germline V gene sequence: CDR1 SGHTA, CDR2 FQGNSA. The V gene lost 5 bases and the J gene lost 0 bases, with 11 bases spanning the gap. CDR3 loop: CASSPRQSSGNTIYF. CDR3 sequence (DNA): TGTGCCAGCAGCCCCCGACAGAGCTCTGGAAACACCATATATTTT.